This T cell receptor beta chain was recorded in a study of blood T cell repertoires in COVID-19. Study-wide context: Spain, Italy and the United States supplied samples that represented acute and convalescent COVID-19. From T cells, B-cell-depleted T cells, or PBMCs came the material, which was cDNA or gDNA.

Authors' data handling: Amplification of reference gene primers provided the estimated nucleated cell counts. Repertoires were generated with immunoSEQ multiplex PCR, while TCRdb's copy carries only in-frame clones and drops some. That table furnishes V, J and clone size, whereas the DNA furnished D and trimming. The sample has more than 100,000 clones, around 81% seen once. This clone was counted only a few times. V dropped 5 bases and J dropped 0 bases, with 11 bases sitting between them. The CDR3 length is 15 residues. Germline lookup yields CDR1 LGHDT and CDR2 YNNKEL (reference sequence). This chain joins TRBV3-1 (or the pseudogene TRBV3-2) and TRBJ1-3; TRBD1 is a possible D gene (6 bases). The origin of this receptor is a woman in her sixties or seventies with active or convalescent COVID-19. Sequenced input: peripheral blood. CDR3 amino acids: CASSVQGGSGNTIYF. The DNA of the CDR3 is TGTGCCAGCAGCGTACAGGGTGGCTCTGGAAACACCATATATTTT.